The source of this T cell receptor (beta chain) is a study of T cell repertoires in cytomegalovirus infection. Whole-study context: Selection of CMV epitopes for the study included recently identified HLA-C-restricted and well-studied HLA-B-restricted ones.

For this clonotype: Its specificity is unknown.

V dropped 6 bases and J dropped 2 bases, with 11 bases sitting between them. The germline V gene encodes CDR1 DFQATT and CDR2 SNEGSKA (reference sequence). CDR3 length: 12 residues. From the reads, TCRdb called clonotypes with MiXCR, one entry per CDR3 protein. The sample includes 200,000 to 250,000 distinct CDR3 sequences, less than 50% seen only once; the top ten take around 60%. The chain is built from TRBV20-1 and TRBJ2-7; D is unclear. Sequences were derived from CD8+ T cells from cultured PBMCs, sampled from culture after CMV antigen stimulation. The sequence was collected from a human donor in good health (CMV status not recorded). Some clones in this sample may be carry-over from other donors' samples. The CDR3 loop reads CSATTRAYEQYF. The CDR3 region has the DNA TGCAGTGCAACGACACGAGCCTACGAGCAGTACTTC.